The 23 T cell receptor beta chains below all came from one sample that was sequenced in a study of T cell clonality in common variable immunodeficiency (dated by TCRdb to about 2015). Receptors were amplified or captured by the immunoSEQ multiplex PCR assay. In TCRdb, the immuneACCESS table is reduced to in-frame sequences with V and J assigned. These tables do not hold every clone; where another copy was compared, an unresolved V gene accounts for under half, and the others remain unexplained. The table records approximately 30,000 clones for this sample, and not one of them appears only once. The ten largest account for roughly 4% of the sample. Specimen: peripheral blood mononuclear cells. Receptor source: a person aged 18 to 75 in good health.

This clone was seen many times. With the read ending 3 residues before the CDR3 end, the germline J gene is used to fill in that end. This sequence joins TRBV6-4 and TRBJ2-5; 8 nucleotides match TRBD2. This CDR3 spans 17 amino acids. Trimming removed 0 bases from V and 4 bases from J; junction bases left unmatched: 10. Germline values: CDR1 MRHNA, CDR2 SNTAGT. The CDR3 bases that were read are TGTGCCAGCAGTGACTCTGGCGGCGGGAGGAGCCGAGAGACC. Protein sequence: CASSDSGGGRSRET. The CDR3 in full is CASSDSGGGRSRETQYF.

This clone was seen repeatedly, ten times or more. From the germline J gene comes the end of the CDR3, since the read stops 3 residues before it. The V call is TRBV7-9, the J call TRBJ2-3, with 9 bases aligning to TRBD2. In germline, CDR1 is SEHNR, CDR2 FQNEAQ (reference sequence). This CDR3 has 15 amino acids. J lost 2 bases, V lost 4 bases, and 4 bases had no gene match. CDR3 in amino acids: CASSYTSGSTDTQYF. The CDR3 bases that were read are TGTGCCAGCAGCTACACTAGCGGGTCCACAGATACG.

This clone was counted at least ten times. The CDR3 extends 3 residues past the end of the read, so its final part is completed from the germline J gene. The V gene is TRBV30, the J gene TRBJ2-1; D possibly corresponds to TRBD1 (5 bases). This CDR3 spans 12 amino acids. Trimming removed 8 bases from V and 7 bases from J, with 15 bases in between. Germline CDR1 and CDR2: GTSNPN and SVGIG (reference sequence). CDR3 amino acids: CAGKVRANEQFF. The part of the CDR3 DNA that was read is TGTGCCGGCAAAGTCAGGGCGAATGAG.

The sample holds many counts of this clone. The read terminates 3 residues before the CDR3 end, so the remaining end is supplied by the germline J gene. The V call is TRBV11-3, the J call TRBJ2-2; no definite D call. The CDR3 runs to 12 residues. Germline CDR1 and CDR2: SGHNT and YENEEA. Between the trimmed V and J ends, which lost 7 bases and 6 bases, there was a span of 9 bases. CDR3 region: CASTYSSGELFF. The CDR3 DNA, read in part, is TGTGCCAGCACCTATTCGTCCGGGGAG.

This clone was detected a few times. The CDR3 end falls 3 residues outside the read, so it is completed with the germline J gene. The chain carries TRBV30 and TRBJ2-2; TRBD1 matches 7 bases. This CDR3 region has 13 residues. The germline CDR1 and CDR2 sequences are GTSNPN and SVGIG (reference sequence). The CDR3 bases that were read are TGTGCCTGGACACCCAACAGGGGAGAAAAG. Protein sequence: CAWTPNRGEK. The full CDR3 is CAWTPNRGEKLFF.

A word on this clone: The read ends 3 residues before the CDR3 terminus; that terminus is restored from the germline J gene. The chain employs TRBV19 and TRBJ1-2; D possibly corresponds to TRBD1 (5 bases). The germline V gene encodes CDR1 LNHDA and CDR2 SQIVND (reference sequence). This CDR3 has 15 residues. CDR3 amino acids: CASSKGTSGRNDYTF. The sequenced part of the CDR3 DNA is TGTGCCAGTAGTAAAGGGACTAGCGGGAGAAACGAC. Together with reference TRBV19 and TRBJ1-2, the CDR3 gives the full variable domain: DGGITQSPKYLFRKEGQNVTLSCEQNLNHDAMYWYRQDPGQGLRLIYYSQIVNDFQKGDIAEGYSVSREKKESFPLTVTSAQKNPTAFYLCASSKGTSGRNDYTFGSGTRLTVV.

This clone was detected ten times or more. The CDR3 end is not reached by the read, which stops 3 residues before it; the germline J gene fills it in. V usage is TRBV11-3 and J usage is TRBJ2-2; D may be TRBD2 (6 bases). CDR3 length: 15 amino acids. Between the trimmed V and J ends, which lost 6 bases and 5 bases, there was a span of 16 bases. Germline loops: CDR1 SGHNT, CDR2 YENEEA. The sequenced CDR3 bases are TGTGCCAGCAGTCCATCCCCGGGGGATACCGGGGAG. Translating it yields CASSPSPGDTGE. The whole CDR3 is CASSPSPGDTGELFF.

In this sample, this clone turned up a few times. The covered CDR3 bases are TGTGCCAGCAGCGACGGACTAGCGGGGCCCTACGAG. Protein: CASSDGLAGPYE. The CDR3, in full, reads CASSDGLAGPYEQYF. The genes are TRBV6-4 and TRBJ2-7; 12 nucleotides line up with TRBD2. The sequence runs out 3 residues before the end of the CDR3; the remainder is reconstructed from the germline J gene. The V and J ends lost 6 bases and 2 bases, in that order; junction bases with no gene match: 5. From germline, CDR1 is MRHNA and CDR2 SNTAGT. The CDR3 spans 15 residues.

There are a few counts of this clone. Sequencing ends 3 residues short of the CDR3 end; the germline J gene provides the rest. The V call is TRBV5-4, the J call TRBJ2-7; possibly TRBD1 for D (5 bases). Germline values: CDR1 SGHNT, CDR2 YYREEE (reference sequence). The CDR3 has 15 amino acids. Trimming shortened V by 4 bases and J by 0 bases, and 14 bases separated the two germline ends. This chain's CDR3 is CASSRRDSSSYEQYF. The DNA read from the CDR3 is TGTGCCAGCAGCCGCAGAGACAGTTCCTCCTACGAG. Looking up the rest from reference TRBV5-4 and TRBJ2-7 gives the full variable domain: ETGVTQSPTHLIKTRGQQVTLRCSSQSGHNTVSWYQQALGQGPQFIFQYYREEENGRGNFPPRFSGLQFPNYSSELNVNALELDDSALYLCASSRRDSSSYEQYFGPGTRLTVT.

This clone was recorded at least ten times. The part of the CDR3 DNA that was read is TGTGCCAGCAGTGAAGCGCCTATAGGACAGTTGACCTATGGC. Translation: CASSEAPIGQLTYG. The whole CDR3 sequence reads CASSEAPIGQLTYGYTF. The V and J genes are TRBV6-1 and TRBJ1-2, with TRBD1 as a possible D gene (6 bases). The read terminates 3 residues before the CDR3 end, so the remaining end is supplied by the germline J gene. Trimming took 0 bases from V and 4 from J, leaving 18 bases between them. Germline CDR1 MNHNS, CDR2 SASEGT. This CDR3 has 17 residues.

For this clone: The read comes to an end 3 residues before the CDR3 does, leaving the germline J gene to fill in the end. The chain couples TRBV2 to TRBJ1-5; maybe TRBD1 (5 bases). V shed 7 bases and J shed 0 bases, with 7 bases lying between them. The CDR3 spans 13 residues. CDR1 is SNHLY and CDR2 is FYNNEI in the germline V gene. CDR3 sequence: CASKGDSNQPQHF. The covered CDR3 bases are TGTGCCAGCAAAGGGGATAGCAATCAGCCC.

This clone showed up many times. The CDR3 end is not reached by the read, which stops 3 residues before it; the germline J gene fills it in. V usage is TRBV19 and J usage is TRBJ1-5; TRBD1 might be the D (5 bases). Germline CDR1 and CDR2: LNHDA and SQIVND (reference sequence). Trimming took off 8 bases at V and 0 bases at J, with 14 bases between the two ends. CDR3 length equals 15 residues. CDR3: CASGATDYSNQPQHF. Partial CDR3 DNA: TGTGCCAGTGGGGCCACAGATTATAGCAATCAGCCC.

As regards this clone: The read ends 3 residues before the CDR3 terminus; that terminus is restored from the germline J gene. The chain links TRBV11-3 to TRBJ1-3, with 7 bases lining up with TRBD1. Per the germline V gene, CDR1 is SGHNT and CDR2 is YENEEA. The V gene end was trimmed by 1 base and the J gene end by 4 bases; junction bases not matched to a gene: 4. This CDR3 comprises 15 residues. Partial CDR3 DNA: TGTGCCAGCAGCTTAGTGACAGGGTTCGGAAACACC. Amino acids: CASSLVTGFGNT. The full CDR3 sequence reads CASSLVTGFGNTIYF.

This clone was found many times. The DNA read from the CDR3 is TGTGCCAGCAGCCCACGTGGGGGCTTGATGGAGACC. Protein product: CASSPRGGLMET. The complete CDR3 protein is CASSPRGGLMETQYF. The rearrangement links TRBV7-3 to TRBJ2-5; D possibly corresponds to TRBD1 (6 bases). Read sequence stops 3 residues before the CDR3 end, and the germline J gene provides the missing end. CDR1 is SGHTA and CDR2 is FQGTGA in the germline V gene. The V end was cut by 5 bases, the J end by 5 bases, with 18 bases between. There are 15 residues in the CDR3. Supplemented by reference TRBV7-3 and TRBJ2-5, the full variable domain reads GAGVSQTPSNKVTEKGKYVELRCDPISGHTALYWYRQSLGQGPEFLIYFQGTGAADDSGLPNDRFFAVRPEGSVSTLKIQRTERGDSAVYLCASSPRGGLMETQYFGPGTRLLVL.

About this clone: The read is 3 residues too short to cover the CDR3 end, so that end is filled in from the germline J gene. This chain joins TRBV2 and TRBJ2-7, with 9 bases fitting TRBD2. V was clipped by 0 bases and J by 5 bases; unmatched bases: 8. Germline V CDR1 and CDR2: SNHLY, FYNNEI. This CDR3 is 16 amino acids long. The CDR3 spells CASSEAASGDQHEQYF. The DNA read from the CDR3 is TGTGCCAGCAGTGAAGCGGCTAGCGGGGACCAGCACGAG.

There are a few counts of this clone. The CDR3 extends 3 residues past the end of the read, so its final part is completed from the germline J gene. The V gene is TRBV13, the J gene TRBJ2-1, with 9 bases aligning to TRBD1. Trimming took 5 bases from V and 5 from J; bases not matched to a gene: 10. Per the germline V gene, CDR1 is PRHDT and CDR2 is FYEKMQ (reference sequence). The CDR3 has 16 residues. CDR3 DNA, as far as it was read: TGTGCCAGCAGCGCGGCCGGGACAGGGACGGACAATGAG. Protein product: CASSAAGTGTDNE. Given in full, the CDR3 is CASSAAGTGTDNEQFF.

This clone was seen ten or more times. The CDR3 sequence: CASSLGGQGRNSPLHF. The sequenced CDR3 bases are TGCGCCAGCAGCTTGGGTGGACAGGGGAGGAATTCACCC. This chain connects TRBV5-1 to TRBJ1-6, with TRBD1 matching over 9 bases. The missing CDR3 end, 3 residues past where the read stops, is filled in from the germline J gene. The CDR3 is 16 amino acids. The germline gives CDR1 SGHRS, CDR2 YFSETQ. V lost 0 bases and J lost 7; bases outside the gene matches: 5.

This clone appeared many times. From the germline J gene comes the end of the CDR3, since the read stops 3 residues before it. The chain combines TRBV6-2 or TRBV6-3 with TRBJ1-6; D not resolved. The germline CDR1 and CDR2 sequences are MNHEY and SVGEGT. The CDR3 length is 15 residues. V lost 11 bases to trimming and J lost 7 bases, with 21 bases between them. CDR3 DNA, as far as it was read: TGTGCCGCAACTCGGGGAGAAGTCAGGAATTCACCC. Translating it yields CAATRGEVRNSP. The whole CDR3 region reads CAATRGEVRNSPLHF.

This clone was observed many times. The observed sequence ends 3 residues before the CDR3 terminus, with the missing tail filled in from the germline J gene. The V gene is TRBV20-1, the J gene TRBJ2-7, with 12 bases aligning to TRBD2. Germline trimming cut 6 bases from V and 0 bases from J; bases unmatched to any gene: 6. Per germline, CDR1 DFQATT and CDR2 SNEGSKA (reference sequence). The CDR3 spans 15 residues. The CDR3 bases that were read are TGCAGTGCGTGGACTAGCGGGACCCCCTCCTACGAG. Amino acids: CSAWTSGTPSYE. The whole CDR3 protein is CSAWTSGTPSYEQYF.

This clone was observed at least ten times. Sequencing ends 3 residues short of the CDR3 end; the germline J gene provides the rest. The chain is built from TRBV5-1 and TRBJ1-5; 11 bases map to TRBD1. Germline V gene lookup returns CDR1 SGHRS and CDR2 YFSETQ. The junction had 7 bases not matched to a gene; V was cut back by 4 bases and J by 7 bases. The CDR3 loop spans 15 amino acids. The CDR3 DNA, read in part, is TGCGCCAGCAGCCCGGGGACAGGGGGTGGGCAGCCC. Its protein is CASSPGTGGGQP. The CDR3 in its entirety is CASSPGTGGGQPQHF.

This clone was observed at least ten times. This CDR3 reads CAISVSQGIYGYTF. The covered CDR3 bases are TGTGCCATCAGTGTGTCGCAGGGTATTTATGGC. The rearrangement uses TRBV10-3 and TRBJ1-2; possibly TRBD1 for D (5 bases). The read comes to an end 3 residues before the CDR3 does, leaving the germline J gene to fill in the end. CDR1 ENHRY and CDR2 SYGVKD come from the germline V gene. The CDR3 totals 14 residues. V lost 4 bases and J 5 bases, leaving 14 bases between the germline ends.

This clone showed up many times. The read halts 3 residues ahead of the CDR3 end, with the missing end drawn from the germline J gene. V usage is TRBV30 and J usage is TRBJ1-1; 7 bases map to TRBD1. Germline-derived CDR1 and CDR2 are GTSNPN and SVGIG (reference sequence). The V gene end was trimmed by 0 bases and the J gene end by 5 bases; junction bases not matched to a gene: 6. The CDR3 loop spans 14 amino acids. The CDR3 reads CAWSVKGAWTEAFF. CDR3 bases read: TGTGCCTGGAGTGTAAAGGGGGCGTGGACTGAA.

This clone was detected many times. The observed sequence ends 3 residues before the CDR3 terminus, with the missing tail filled in from the germline J gene. V and J are TRBV7-6 and TRBJ2-2; the D gene is possibly TRBD2 (6 bases). This CDR3 has 16 amino acids. V was trimmed by 0 bases and J by 4 bases, leaving 12 bases between them. The germline V gene has CDR1 SGHVS and CDR2 FNYEAQ. CDR3 sequence reads: CASSLATGGLTGELFF. CDR3 DNA (partial): TGTGCCAGCAGCTTAGCGACCGGGGGTCTCACCGGGGAG.